This T cell receptor beta chain was captured in a study of glioma-infiltrating T cells after dendritic cell vaccination. Study in general: Monocyte-derived dendritic cells, cultured less than 9 days with IL-4 and GM-CSF, were pulsed with autologous tumor lysate.

Time point indicated: after dendritic cell vaccination, including at tumor progression/relapse. None of the glioblastoma patients had an isocitrate dehydrogenase mutation. The CDR3 runs 16 residues. From germline, CDR1 is MNHNY and CDR2 SVGAGI (reference sequence). With 5 bases clipped from V and 2 bases from J, the junction kept 9 bases outside the gene matches. The PCR used 60 V beta and 13 J beta primers. Assay: immunoSEQ multiplex PCR; the TCRdb copy retains only in-frame clones and omits some. The sample records tens of thousands of clones, about four fifths being singletons. This sequence was found in a human donor with glioblastoma. V usage is TRBV6-6 and J usage is TRBJ1-3; 7 bases fit TRBD1. Material: blood, obtained after dendritic cell vaccination. CDR3 bases: TGTGCCAGCAGTCGTGGGACAGACCTAACTGGAAACACCATATATTTT. It translates to CASSRGTDLTGNTIYF.